Listed below are T cell receptor beta chains from one sample, sequenced in a study of OX40 agonist ivuxolimab in advanced cancers. Clones were read by immunoSEQ multiplex PCR, and TCRdb kept only the in-frame ones, dropping some. Altogether more than 60,000 clones are present, roughly 91% being singletons, with the ten largest covering 0.24%. The starting material was CD4+ or CD8+ T cells sorted from blood, obtained in a trial of the OX40 agonist ivuxolimab. These receptors were obtained from an adult with an advanced solid tumor such as melanoma, head and neck, liver or kidney cancer. The CDR3 runs from the conserved cysteine through the conserved F or W. The order of the fields is V gene, D gene, J gene, clone size, CDR3 protein, CDR3 DNA. The D gene is left open where the match is weak. Only some rows state a clone size, as once, few, many or a class for expanded clones.

V: TRBV7-2
D: NA
J: TRBJ2-1
size: NA
CDR3: CASSLGGSVYNEQFF
DNA: TGTGCCAGCAGCTTAGGGGGGTCCGTCTACAATGAGCAGTTCTTC

V: TRBV18
D: NA
J: TRBJ2-5
size: NA
CDR3: CASSPPNQETQYF
DNA: TGTGCCAGCTCACCACCGAATCAAGAGACCCAGTACTTC

V: TRBV29-1
D: NA
J: TRBJ1-2
size: NA
CDR3: CSVAGTNYGYTF
DNA: TGCAGCGTTGCCGGGACAAACTATGGCTACACCTTC

V: TRBV18
D: TRBD2
J: TRBJ2-1
size: NA
CDR3: CASSPPGLAGDEQFF
DNA: TGTGCCAGCTCCCCCCCGGGACTAGCGGGAGATGAGCAGTTCTTC

V: TRBV4-2
D: TRBD2
J: TRBJ2-1
size: NA
CDR3: CASSPGLAGTHEQFF
DNA: TGTGCCAGCAGCCCAGGACTAGCGGGAACCCATGAGCAGTTCTTC

V: TRBV11-2
D: NA
J: TRBJ2-4
size: NA
CDR3: CASSLDQASSFLYF
DNA: TGTGCCAGCAGCTTAGATCAGGCTAGTAGTTTTCTGTACTTC

V: TRBV6-5
D: TRBD2
J: TRBJ2-7
size: NA
CDR3: CASSYSIVGRAYEQYF
DNA: TGTGCCAGCAGTTACTCGATAGTTGGGAGGGCCTACGAGCAGTACTTC

V: TRBV19
D: NA
J: TRBJ2-1
size: NA
CDR3: CASSIQSSRPYNEQFF
DNA: TGTGCCAGTAGTATTCAGAGTAGCCGGCCCTACAATGAGCAGTTCTTC

V: TRBV27
D: NA
J: TRBJ2-1
size: few
CDR3: CATTNYNEQFF
DNA: TGTGCCACTACGAACTACAATGAGCAGTTCTTC

V: TRBV13
D: NA
J: TRBJ1-4
size: NA
CDR3: CASSYRDANEKLFF
DNA: TGTGCCAGCAGCTACCGGGACGCAAATGAAAAACTGTTTTTT

V: TRBV5-3
D: TRBD2
J: TRBJ2-3
size: NA
CDR3: CARSLQGPRRIGLAGSDTQYF
DNA: TGTGCCAGAAGCTTGCAGGGGCCTCGCCGGATCGGACTAGCGGGATCAGATACGCAGTATTTT

V: TRBV18
D: TRBD2
J: TRBJ2-7
size: NA
CDR3: CASSPSGTSGSYEQYF
DNA: TGTGCCAGCTCACCATCCGGGACTAGCGGGAGTTACGAGCAGTACTTC

V: TRBV5-1
D: TRBD1
J: TRBJ2-5
size: NA
CDR3: CASSSGTGQGFQETQYF
DNA: TGCGCCAGCAGCTCAGGGACAGGCCAGGGGTTCCAAGAGACCCAGTACTTC

V: TRBV19
D: TRBD2
J: TRBJ2-7
size: NA
CDR3: CASSITGGSGEQYF
DNA: TGTGCCAGTAGTATTACGGGAGGCTCGGGGGAGCAGTACTTC